Sequencing of this TCR beta chain was carried out in a study of regulatory T cells in long-lasting Graves disease. Study-wide results and caveats: TRBV28, TRBJ1-2 and TRBJ2-5 were favored in persistent disease. The researchers studied only peripheral blood, not thyroid tissue.

Stated time point: newly diagnosed GD, antithyroid drugs for less than 3 months. Extracted PBMC RNA gave rise to the TCR library. In this sample, this clonotype turned up a few times. Antigen: not known. Relying on iRepertoire HTBI primers and Arm-PCR of CDR3 regions, the team built TCR beta libraries. TCRdb used MiXCR to reprocess the multiplex PCR reads, holding one entry per CDR3 protein. The sample shows some 250,000 distinct CDR3 sequences, about a sixth of them seen only once. CDR3 length equals 15 residues. Germline values: CDR1 MNHNS, CDR2 SASEGT. V was pared by 5 bases and J by 2 bases, with 14 bases between.

The sequence derives from a female donor with Graves disease. The rearrangement uses TRBV6-1 and TRBJ2-3, with a possible D match to TRBD2 (5 bases). Source: peripheral blood mononuclear cells (PBMCs), taken at new diagnosis, from a patient treated with antithyroid drugs. This chain's CDR3 is CASSSYGIFTDTQYF. DNA of the CDR3: TGTGCCAGCAGTTCCTACGGGATATTCACAGATACGCAGTATTTT.